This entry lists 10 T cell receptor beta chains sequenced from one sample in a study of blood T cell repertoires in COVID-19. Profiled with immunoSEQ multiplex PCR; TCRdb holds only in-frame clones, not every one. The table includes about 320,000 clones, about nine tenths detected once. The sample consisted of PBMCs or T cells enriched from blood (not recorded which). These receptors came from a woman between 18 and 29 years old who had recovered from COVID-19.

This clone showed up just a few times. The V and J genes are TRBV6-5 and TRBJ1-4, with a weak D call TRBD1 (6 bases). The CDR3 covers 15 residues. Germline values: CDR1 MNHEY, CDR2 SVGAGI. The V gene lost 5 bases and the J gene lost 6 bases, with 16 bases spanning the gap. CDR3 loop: CASSKNRDGDEKLFF. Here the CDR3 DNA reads TGTGCCAGCAGTAAGAACAGGGACGGGGATGAAAAACTGTTTTTT.

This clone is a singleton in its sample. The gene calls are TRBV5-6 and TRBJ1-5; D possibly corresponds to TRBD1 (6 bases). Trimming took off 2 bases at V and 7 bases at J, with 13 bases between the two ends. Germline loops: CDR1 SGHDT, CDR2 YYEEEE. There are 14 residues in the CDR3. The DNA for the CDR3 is TGTGCCAGCAGCTTACGCAGGGGACGACAGCCCCAGCATTTT. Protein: CASSLRRGRQPQHF.

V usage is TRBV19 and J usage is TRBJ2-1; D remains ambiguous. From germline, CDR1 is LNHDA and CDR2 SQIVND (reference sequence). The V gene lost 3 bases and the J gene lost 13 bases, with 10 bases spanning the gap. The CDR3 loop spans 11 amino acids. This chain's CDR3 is CASSIRRPQFF. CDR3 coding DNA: TGTGCCAGTAGTATTCGGCGGCCTCAGTTCTTC. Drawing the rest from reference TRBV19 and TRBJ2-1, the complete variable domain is DGGITQSPKYLFRKEGQNVTLSCEQNLNHDAMYWYRQDPGQGLRLIYYSQIVNDFQKGDIAEGYSVSREKKESFPLTVTSAQKNPTAFYLCASSIRRPQFFGPGTRLTVL.

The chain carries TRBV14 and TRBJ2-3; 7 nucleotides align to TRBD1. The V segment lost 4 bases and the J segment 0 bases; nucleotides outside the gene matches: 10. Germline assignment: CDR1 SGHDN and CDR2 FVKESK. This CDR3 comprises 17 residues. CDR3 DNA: TGTGCCAGCAGCCGAAGACAGGGTACTCCTAGCACAGATACGCAGTATTTT. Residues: CASSRRQGTPSTDTQYF.

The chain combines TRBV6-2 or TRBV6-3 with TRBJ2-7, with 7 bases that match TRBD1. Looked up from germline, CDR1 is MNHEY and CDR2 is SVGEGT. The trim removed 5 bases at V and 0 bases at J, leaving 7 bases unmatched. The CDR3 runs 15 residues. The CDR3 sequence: CASSGQGQFSYEQYF. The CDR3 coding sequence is TGTGCCAGCAGTGGCCAGGGACAGTTCTCCTACGAGCAGTACTTC.

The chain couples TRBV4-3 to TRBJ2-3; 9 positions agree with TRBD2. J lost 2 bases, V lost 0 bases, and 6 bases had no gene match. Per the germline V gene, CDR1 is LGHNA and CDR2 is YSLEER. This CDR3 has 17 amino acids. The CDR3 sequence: CASSQDPSGDHTDTQYF. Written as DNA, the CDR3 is TGCGCCAGCAGCCAAGACCCTAGCGGGGATCACACAGATACGCAGTATTTT.

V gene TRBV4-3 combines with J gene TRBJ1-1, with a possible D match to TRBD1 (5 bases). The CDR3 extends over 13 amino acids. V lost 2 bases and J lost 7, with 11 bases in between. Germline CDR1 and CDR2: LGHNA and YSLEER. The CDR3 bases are TGCGCCAGCAGCCAAAGAATCACAGGTGAAGCTTTCTTT. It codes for CASSQRITGEAFF.

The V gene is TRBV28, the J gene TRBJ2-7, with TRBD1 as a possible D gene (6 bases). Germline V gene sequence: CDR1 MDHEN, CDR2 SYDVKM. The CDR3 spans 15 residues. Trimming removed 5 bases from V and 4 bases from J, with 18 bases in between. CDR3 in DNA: TGTGCCAGCAGTCCCCCTGGGACAAGGAATTACGAGCAGTACTTC. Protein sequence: CASSPPGTRNYEQYF.

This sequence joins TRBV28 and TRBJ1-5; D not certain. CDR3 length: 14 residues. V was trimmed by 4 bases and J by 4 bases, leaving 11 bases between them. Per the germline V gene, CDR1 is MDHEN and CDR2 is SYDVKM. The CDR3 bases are TGTGCCAGCAGTTATGTCGGGGAAAATCAGCCCCAGCATTTT. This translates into CASSYVGENQPQHF.

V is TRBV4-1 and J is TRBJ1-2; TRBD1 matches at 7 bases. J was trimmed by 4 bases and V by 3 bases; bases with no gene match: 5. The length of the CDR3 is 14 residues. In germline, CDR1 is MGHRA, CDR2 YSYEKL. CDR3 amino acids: CASSQGDSIYGYTF. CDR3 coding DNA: TGCGCCAGCAGCCAGGGGGACAGTATCTATGGCTACACCTTC.